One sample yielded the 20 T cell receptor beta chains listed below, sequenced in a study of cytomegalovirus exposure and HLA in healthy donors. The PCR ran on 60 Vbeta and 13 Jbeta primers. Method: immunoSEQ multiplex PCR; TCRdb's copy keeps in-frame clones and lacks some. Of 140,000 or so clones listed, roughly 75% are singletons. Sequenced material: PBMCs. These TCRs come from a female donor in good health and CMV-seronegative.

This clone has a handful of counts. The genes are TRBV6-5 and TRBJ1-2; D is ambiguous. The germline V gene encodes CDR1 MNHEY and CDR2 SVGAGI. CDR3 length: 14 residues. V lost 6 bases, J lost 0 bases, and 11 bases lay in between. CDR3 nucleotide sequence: TGTGCCAGCAGAGCGGACGGGGCTAACTATGGCTACACCTTC. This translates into CASRADGANYGYTF.

The CDR3 nucleotides read TGTGCCAGCAGCCGACTAGCGGCCTACAATGAGCAGTTCTTC. It is translated as CASSRLAAYNEQFF. The chain links TRBV6-6 to TRBJ2-1; 9 positions match TRBD2. CDR3 size: 14 residues. The V segment lost 6 bases and the J segment 2 bases; nucleotides outside the gene matches: 2. Germline V gene data show CDR1 as MNHNY and CDR2 as SVGAGI (reference sequence).

The DNA of the CDR3 is TGTGCCAGCAGTGAAGCGGGAGGGGGAAACTCCTACAATGAGCAGTTCTTC. This encodes CASSEAGGGNSYNEQFF. This chain joins TRBV6-1 and TRBJ2-1, with a weak D call TRBD2 (7 bases). CDR1 is MNHNS, CDR2 SASEGT, per germline. Trimming stripped 0 bases from V and 0 bases from J, with 12 bases between. This CDR3 is 17 amino acids long.

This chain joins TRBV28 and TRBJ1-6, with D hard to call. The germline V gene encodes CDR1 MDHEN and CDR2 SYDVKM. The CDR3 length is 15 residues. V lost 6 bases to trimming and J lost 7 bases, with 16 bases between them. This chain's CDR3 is CASRNRNSRNSPLHF. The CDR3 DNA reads TGTGCCAGCAGAAACCGAAATTCTCGGAATTCACCCCTCCACTTT.

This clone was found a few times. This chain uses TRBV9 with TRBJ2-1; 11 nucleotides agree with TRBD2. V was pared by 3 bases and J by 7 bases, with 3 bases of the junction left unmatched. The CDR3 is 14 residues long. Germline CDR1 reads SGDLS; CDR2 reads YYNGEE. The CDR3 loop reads CASSDSGRVNEQFF. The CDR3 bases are TGTGCCAGCAGCGATAGCGGGAGGGTTAATGAGCAGTTCTTC.

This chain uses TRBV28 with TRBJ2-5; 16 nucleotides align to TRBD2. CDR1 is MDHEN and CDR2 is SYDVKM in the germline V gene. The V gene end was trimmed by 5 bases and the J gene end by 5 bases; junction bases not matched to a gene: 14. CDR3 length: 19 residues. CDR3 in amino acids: CASSPLGLAGGPRSETQYF. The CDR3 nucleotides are TGTGCCAGCAGTCCTCTGGGACTAGCGGGAGGGCCCCGTTCGGAGACCCAGTACTTC.

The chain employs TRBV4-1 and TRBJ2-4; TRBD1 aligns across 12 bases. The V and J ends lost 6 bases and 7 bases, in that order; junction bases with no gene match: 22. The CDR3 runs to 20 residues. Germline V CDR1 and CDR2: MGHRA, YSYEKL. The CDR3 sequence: CASRMRDRGLSHPGGNIQYF. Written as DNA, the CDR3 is TGCGCCAGCAGAATGAGGGACAGGGGGCTCTCACACCCAGGAGGGAACATTCAGTACTTC.

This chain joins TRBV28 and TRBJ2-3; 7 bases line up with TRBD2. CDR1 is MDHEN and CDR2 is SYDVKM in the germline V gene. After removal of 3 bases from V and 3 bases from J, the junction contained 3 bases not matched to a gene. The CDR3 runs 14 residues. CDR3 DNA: TGTGCCAGCAGTTTTCGGGGGGATACAGATACGCAGTATTTT. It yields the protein CASSFRGDTDTQYF.

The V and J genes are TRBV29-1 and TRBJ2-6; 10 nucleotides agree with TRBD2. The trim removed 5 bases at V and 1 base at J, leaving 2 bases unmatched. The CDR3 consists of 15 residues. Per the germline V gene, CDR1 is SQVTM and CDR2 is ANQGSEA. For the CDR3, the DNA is TGCAGCGTTCTAGCGGGGGCATCTGGGGCCAACGTCCTGACTTTC. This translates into CSVLAGASGANVLTF.

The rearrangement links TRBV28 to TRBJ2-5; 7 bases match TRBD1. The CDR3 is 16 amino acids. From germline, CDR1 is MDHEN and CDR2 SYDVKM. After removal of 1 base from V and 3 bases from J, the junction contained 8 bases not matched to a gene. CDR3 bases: TGTGCCAGCAGTTTATTAGGGGGACAGTCAAAAGAGACCCAGTACTTC. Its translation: CASSLLGGQSKETQYF.

CDR3 sequence reads: CASSLTGSNTGELFF. The CDR3 DNA is TGTGCCAGCAGCCTGACAGGGTCGAACACCGGGGAGCTGTTTTTT. The chain couples TRBV11-3 to TRBJ2-2, with TRBD1 matching 7 bases. Germline-derived CDR1 and CDR2 are SGHNT and YENEEA. V shed 5 bases, J shed 0 bases, and the junction held 3 bases outside the gene matches. CDR3 size: 15 residues. The full variable domain, completed using reference TRBV11-3 and TRBJ2-2, is EAGVVQSPRYKIIEKKQPVAFWCNPISGHNTLYWYLQNLGQGPELLIRYENEEAVDDSQLPKDRFSAERLKGVDSTLKIQPAELGDSAVYLCASSLTGSNTGELFFGEGSRLTVL.

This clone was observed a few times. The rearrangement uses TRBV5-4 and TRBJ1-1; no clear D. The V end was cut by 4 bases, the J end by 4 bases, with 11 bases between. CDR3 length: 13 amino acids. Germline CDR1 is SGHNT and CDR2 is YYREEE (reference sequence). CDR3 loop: CASSPVSGTEAFF. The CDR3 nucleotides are TGTGCCAGCAGCCCTGTGTCGGGCACTGAAGCTTTCTTT.

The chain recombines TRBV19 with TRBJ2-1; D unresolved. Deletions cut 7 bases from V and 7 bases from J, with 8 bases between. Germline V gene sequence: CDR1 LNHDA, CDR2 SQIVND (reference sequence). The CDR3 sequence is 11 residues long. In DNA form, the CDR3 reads TGTGCCAGTAACCAGGCGAATGAGCAGTTCTTC. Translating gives CASNQANEQFF.

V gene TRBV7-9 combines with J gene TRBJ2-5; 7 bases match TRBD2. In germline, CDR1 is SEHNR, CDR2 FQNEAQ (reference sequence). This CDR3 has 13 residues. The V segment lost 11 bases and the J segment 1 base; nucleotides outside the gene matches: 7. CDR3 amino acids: CAGQRGSQETQYF. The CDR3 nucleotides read TGTGCCGGCCAGCGGGGAAGCCAAGAGACCCAGTACTTC.

The CDR3 DNA reads as TGTGCCAGCAGTGAGCGGCCAACCGGGGACACTGAAGCTTTCTTT. Translating gives CASSERPTGDTEAFF. This chain uses TRBV2 with TRBJ1-1, with unresolved D. Trimming shortened V by 3 bases and J by 3 bases, and 14 bases separated the two germline ends. CDR3 length: 15 amino acids. From germline, CDR1 is SNHLY and CDR2 FYNNEI.

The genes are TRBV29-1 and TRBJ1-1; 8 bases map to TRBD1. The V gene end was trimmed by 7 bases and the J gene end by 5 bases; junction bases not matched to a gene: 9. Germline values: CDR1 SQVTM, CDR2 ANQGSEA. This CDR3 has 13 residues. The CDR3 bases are TGCAGCGGTACTACAGGGGGAGGTACTGAAGCTTTCTTT. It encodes CSGTTGGGTEAFF.

The CDR3 nucleotides are TGTGCCAGTATCCGGGGGACGTCTCACACCGGGGAGCTGTTTTTT. It codes for CASIRGTSHTGELFF. The V and J genes are TRBV19 and TRBJ2-2, with a possible D match to TRBD2 (6 bases). This CDR3 is built from 15 residues. Per the germline V gene, CDR1 is LNHDA and CDR2 is SQIVND (reference sequence). V was trimmed by 7 bases and J by 3 bases, leaving 15 bases between them.

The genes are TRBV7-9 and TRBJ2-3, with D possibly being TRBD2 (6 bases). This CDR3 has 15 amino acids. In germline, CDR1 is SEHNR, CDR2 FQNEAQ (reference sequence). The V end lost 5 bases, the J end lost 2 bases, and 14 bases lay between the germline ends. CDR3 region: CASSTGDFFTDTQYF. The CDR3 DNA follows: TGTGCCAGCAGCACTGGGGACTTCTTCACAGATACGCAGTATTTT.

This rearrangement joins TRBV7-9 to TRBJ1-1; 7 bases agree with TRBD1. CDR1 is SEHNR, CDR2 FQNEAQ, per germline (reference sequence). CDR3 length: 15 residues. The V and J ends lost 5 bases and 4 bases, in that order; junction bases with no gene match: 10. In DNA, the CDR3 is TGTGCCAGCAGCCGAGACAGGGTTGGCGGCACTGAAGCTTTCTTT. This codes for CASSRDRVGGTEAFF.

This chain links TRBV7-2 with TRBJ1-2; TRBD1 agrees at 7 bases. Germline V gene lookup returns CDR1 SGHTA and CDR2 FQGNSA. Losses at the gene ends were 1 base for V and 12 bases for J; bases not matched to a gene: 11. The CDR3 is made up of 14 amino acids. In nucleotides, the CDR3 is TGTGCCAGCAGCTTAGATGACCGAACAGGGGCCAACACCTTC. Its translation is CASSLDDRTGANTF.